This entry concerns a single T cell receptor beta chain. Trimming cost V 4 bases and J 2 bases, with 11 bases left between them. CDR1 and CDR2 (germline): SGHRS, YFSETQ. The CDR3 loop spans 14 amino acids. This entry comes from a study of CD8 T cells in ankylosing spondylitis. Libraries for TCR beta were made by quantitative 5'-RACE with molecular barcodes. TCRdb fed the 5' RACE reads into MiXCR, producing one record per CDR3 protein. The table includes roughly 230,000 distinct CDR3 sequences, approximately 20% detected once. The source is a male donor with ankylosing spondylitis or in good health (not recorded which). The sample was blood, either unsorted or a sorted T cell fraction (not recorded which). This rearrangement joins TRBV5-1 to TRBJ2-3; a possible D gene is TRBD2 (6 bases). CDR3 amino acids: CASSESGFTDTQYF. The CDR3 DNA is TGCGCCAGCAGCGAGAGCGGGTTCACAGATACGCAGTATTTT.